Listed here is a single T cell receptor (beta chain). Some clones are missing from TCRdb's copy, which holds only in-frame ones; the method was immunoSEQ multiplex PCR. Of about 1.1 million clones in the sample, around 78% were seen once. The source of the sample is a study of shared clonotypes between healthy human individuals. Germline V gene sequence: CDR1 MNHEY, CDR2 SMNVEV (reference sequence). The length of the CDR3 is 14 residues. V lost 6 bases and J 4 bases, leaving 16 bases between the germline ends. The source is a man younger than 35 in good health. Some clones in this sample may be carry-over from other donors' samples. The V and J genes are TRBV27 and TRBJ2-7, with D perhaps TRBD2 (5 bases). Sequencing was done on a sample of memory CD4+ T cells from PBMCs. This sample's subset: CD45RA-negative fraction. CDR3 protein: CASSTTEEGYEQYF. CDR3 sequence (DNA): TGTGCCAGCAGCACCACGGAGGAAGGTTACGAGCAGTACTTC.